Included here is one T cell receptor (beta chain) sequence, with context. Its antigen is as yet unknown. This record belongs to a study of post-analysis software for immune sequencing data. Whole-study results and caveats: Relative to controls, patients had about 5 TRBV segments at higher frequency, with TRBV5-6, TRBV5-1 and TRBV20-1 among these. Controls' normalized Chao1 diversity significantly exceeded that of multiple sclerosis patients.

Presence of unique molecular identifiers characterized the TCR beta cDNA libraries. MiXCR, applied by TCRdb to the PCR reads, yields one record per CDR3 protein. The data contain around 400,000 distinct CDR3 sequences, less than 40% of them singletons. V lost 5 bases, J lost 5 bases, and 21 bases lay in between. Per the germline V gene, CDR1 is SGHVS and CDR2 is FQNEAQ. There are 16 residues in the CDR3. The source of this sequence is a girl aged 2 to 9 with multiple sclerosis. The sample taken for sequencing was blood. The V call is TRBV7-8, the J call TRBJ2-5; no firm D call. The CDR3 nucleotides read TGTGCCAGCAGCCCTAACTCCGACGCGAACCCCGAGACCCAGTACTTC. Protein: CASSPNSDANPETQYF.